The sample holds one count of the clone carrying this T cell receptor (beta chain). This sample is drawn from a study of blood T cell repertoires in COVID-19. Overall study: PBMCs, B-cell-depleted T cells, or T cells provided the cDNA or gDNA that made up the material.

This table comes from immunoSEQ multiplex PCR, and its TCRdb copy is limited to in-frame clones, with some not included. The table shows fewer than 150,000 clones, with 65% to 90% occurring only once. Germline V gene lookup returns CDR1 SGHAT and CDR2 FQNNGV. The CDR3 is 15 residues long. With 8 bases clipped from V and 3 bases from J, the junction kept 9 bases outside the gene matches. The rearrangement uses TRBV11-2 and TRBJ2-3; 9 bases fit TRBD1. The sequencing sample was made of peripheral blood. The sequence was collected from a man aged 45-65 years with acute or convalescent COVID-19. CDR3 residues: CASDSLGQGTDTQYF. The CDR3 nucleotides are TGTGCCAGCGACTCGTTGGGACAGGGAACAGATACGCAGTATTTT.